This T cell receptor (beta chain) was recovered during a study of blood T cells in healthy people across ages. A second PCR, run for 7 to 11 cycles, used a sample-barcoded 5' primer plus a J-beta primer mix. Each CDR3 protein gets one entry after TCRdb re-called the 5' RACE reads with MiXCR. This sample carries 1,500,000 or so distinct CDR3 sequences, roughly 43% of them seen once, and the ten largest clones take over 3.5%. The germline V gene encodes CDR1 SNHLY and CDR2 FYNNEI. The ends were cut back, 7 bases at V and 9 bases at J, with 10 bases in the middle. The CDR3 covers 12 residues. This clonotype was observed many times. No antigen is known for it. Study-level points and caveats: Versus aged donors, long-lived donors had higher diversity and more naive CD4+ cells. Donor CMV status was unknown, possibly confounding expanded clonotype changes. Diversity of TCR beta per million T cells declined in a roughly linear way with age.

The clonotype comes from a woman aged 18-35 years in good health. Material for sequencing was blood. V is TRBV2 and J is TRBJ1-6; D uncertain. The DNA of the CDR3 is TGTGCCAGCACCAGCCAAGGTTCACCCCTCCACTTT. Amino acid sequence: CASTSQGSPLHF.